This T cell receptor beta chain derives from a study of blood T cell repertoires in COVID-19. The protocol was immunoSEQ multiplex PCR, while the TCRdb copy is restricted to in-frame clones and leaves out a portion. The sample holds 260,000 or so clones, 85% to 90% seen once. The clonotype originates from a man aged 18 to 35 who had recovered from COVID-19. The sample comprised PBMCs or T cells enriched from blood (not recorded which).

Here the CDR3 reads CASSLSGEAEKLFF. CDR3 sequence (DNA): TGTGCCAGCAGCTTAAGCGGTGAGGCGGAAAAACTGTTTTTT. This chain connects TRBV11-2 to TRBJ1-4; D gene uncertain. This CDR3 is built from 14 residues. The germline CDR1 and CDR2 sequences are SGHAT and FQNNGV. Trimming removed 2 bases from V and 8 bases from J, with 12 bases in between.